Listed here are 12 T cell receptor beta chains from one sample, sequenced in a study of shared clonotypes between healthy human individuals. Measured with immunoSEQ multiplex PCR; TCRdb has only the in-frame clones, and not every one. The table lists fewer than 2.5 million clones, approximately 93% of them singletons. Input material: naive CD4+ T cells from PBMCs. The subset is: CD45RA+ positively selected. All receptors come from a man between 18 and 35 years old in good health. Some clones in this sample may be carry-over from other donors' samples.

A single count supports this clone. This chain links TRBV4-2 with TRBJ2-4; 15 bases match TRBD2. V dropped 4 bases and J dropped 1; count of bases not matched to a gene: 14. Germline values: CDR1 LGHNA, CDR2 YNFKEQ. The CDR3 contains 21 residues. The CDR3 DNA is TGTGCCAGCAGCCGGGAGGGGGTGGGACTAGCGGGAGGACTGGCCAAAAACATTCAGTACTTC. As protein: CASSREGVGLAGGLAKNIQYF.

The V call is TRBV25-1, the J call TRBJ1-5; D gene ambiguous. CDR1 is MGHDK and CDR2 is SYGVNS in the germline V gene. The CDR3 has 13 residues. V lost 6 bases to trimming and J lost 5 bases, with 11 bases between them. CDR3 protein: CASRESLYQPQHF. CDR3 DNA: TGTGCCAGCAGGGAGTCCCTATATCAGCCCCAGCATTTT.

This chain joins TRBV6-6 and TRBJ2-3; a possible D gene is TRBD1 (6 bases). Trimming removed 7 bases at V and 4 bases at J, with 18 bases between. The length of the CDR3 is 15 residues. The germline V gene has CDR1 MNHNY and CDR2 SVGAGI (reference sequence). The CDR3 loop is CASTLILHRADTQYF. The CDR3 DNA reads as TGTGCCAGCACCTTAATATTGCACAGGGCAGATACGCAGTATTTT.

The chain recombines TRBV2 with TRBJ1-1; 7 bases are a match to TRBD1. Germline V lookup: CDR1 SNHLY, CDR2 FYNNEI. J lost 7 bases, V lost 5 bases, and 7 bases had no gene match. The CDR3 runs to 13 residues. The DNA of the CDR3 is TGTGCCAGCAGTAAGGGGACAGCCTATGAAGCTTTCTTT. It is translated as CASSKGTAYEAFF.

The chain couples TRBV5-4 to TRBJ1-1, with a weak D call TRBD1 (6 bases). Deletions cut 2 bases from V and 4 bases from J, with 12 bases between. Germline CDR1 reads SGHNT; CDR2 reads YYREEE (reference sequence). The CDR3 covers 14 residues. The CDR3 is CASSFSGVGTEAFF. CDR3 DNA: TGTGCCAGCAGCTTTTCAGGGGTAGGCACTGAAGCTTTCTTT. The whole variable domain, filled in from reference TRBV5-4 and TRBJ1-1, reads ETGVTQSPTHLIKTRGQQVTLRCSSQSGHNTVSWYQQALGQGPQFIFQYYREEENGRGNFPPRFSGLQFPNYSSELNVNALELDDSALYLCASSFSGVGTEAFFGQGTRLTVV.

This chain uses TRBV5-1 with TRBJ2-5, with a weak D call TRBD2 (5 bases). Germline V gene data show CDR1 as SGHRS and CDR2 as YFSETQ. CDR3 length: 14 residues. Trimming pared 4 bases from V and 5 bases from J, leaving 15 bases between. CDR3 amino acids: CASSRAGPQETQYF. In nucleotides, the CDR3 is TGCGCCAGCAGCCGCGCGGGCCCACAGGAGACCCAGTACTTC.

This rearrangement joins TRBV6-6 to TRBJ2-4, with D perhaps TRBD2 (6 bases). CDR1 is MNHNY, CDR2 SVGAGI, per germline (reference sequence). The CDR3 has 13 residues. V shed 6 bases and J shed 6 bases, with 12 bases lying between them. The CDR3 coding sequence is TGTGCCAGCAGCCCTGGCGGGGCAAACATTCAGTACTTC. Its protein product is CASSPGGANIQYF.

The chain is built from TRBV30 and TRBJ2-1; weak D call: TRBD2 (6 bases). CDR3 length: 14 residues. CDR1 is GTSNPN and CDR2 is SVGIG in the germline V gene (reference sequence). With 3 bases removed from V and 4 bases from J, the gap between germline ends came to 13 bases. In DNA, the CDR3 is TGTGCCTGGAGCACTCTAGCGATTTACAATGAGCAGTTCTTC. It translates to CAWSTLAIYNEQFF.

This clone was observed once. This CDR3 reads CASSLTTGYPLNEQFF. The CDR3 DNA is TGTGCCAGCAGCTTGACGACAGGGTACCCCTTAAATGAGCAGTTCTTC. V gene TRBV5-6 combines with J gene TRBJ2-1, with 7 bases fitting TRBD1. V lost 1 base and J lost 7; bases outside the gene matches: 11. The CDR3 has 16 amino acids. Germline CDR1 reads SGHDT; CDR2 reads YYEEEE.

The genes are TRBV7-2 and TRBJ1-1; D is ambiguous. V gave up 2 bases and J gave up 1 base, with 5 bases separating them. CDR3 length: 13 amino acids. CDR1 is SGHTA and CDR2 is FQGNSA in the germline V gene. CDR3 sequence (DNA): TGTGCCAGCAGCTTACTCCCGAACACTGAAGCTTTCTTT. This gives the protein CASSLLPNTEAFF.

This chain joins TRBV6-1 and TRBJ1-5, with 7 bases fitting TRBD1. Germline V gene lookup returns CDR1 MNHNS and CDR2 SASEGT. Unmatched junction bases numbered 1, after V lost 3 bases and J lost 2 bases. The CDR3 runs to 14 residues. The CDR3 protein is CASSDTGGNQPQHF. In nucleotides, the CDR3 is TGTGCCAGCAGTGACACAGGGGGCAATCAGCCCCAGCATTTT.

In DNA, the CDR3 is TGTGCCAGCAGTTCTGATGGGCGCAAAAACATTCAGTACTTC. Translating gives CASSSDGRKNIQYF. The rearrangement joins TRBV6-5 to TRBJ2-4; the D is unclear. V was shortened by 4 bases and J by 3 bases, with 10 bases between the two germline ends. The germline V gene encodes CDR1 MNHEY and CDR2 SVGAGI. This CDR3 is built from 14 residues.